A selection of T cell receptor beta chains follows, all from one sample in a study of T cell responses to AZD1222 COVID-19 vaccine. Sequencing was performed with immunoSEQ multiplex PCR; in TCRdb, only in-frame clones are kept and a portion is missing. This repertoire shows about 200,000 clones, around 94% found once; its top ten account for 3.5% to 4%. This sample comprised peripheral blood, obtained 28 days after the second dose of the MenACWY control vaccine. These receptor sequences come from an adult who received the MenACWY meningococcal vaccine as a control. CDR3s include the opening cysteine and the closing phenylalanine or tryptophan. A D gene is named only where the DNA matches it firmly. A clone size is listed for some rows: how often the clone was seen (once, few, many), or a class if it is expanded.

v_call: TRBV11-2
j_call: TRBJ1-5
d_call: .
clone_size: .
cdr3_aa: CASSFAVYQPQHF
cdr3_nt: TGTGCCAGCAGCTTCGCGGTTTATCAGCCCCAGCATTTT

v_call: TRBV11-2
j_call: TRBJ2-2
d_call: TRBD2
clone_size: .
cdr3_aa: CASSPGLLAGVTGELFF
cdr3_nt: TGTGCCAGCAGCCCGGGGTTACTAGCGGGAGTCACCGGGGAGCTGTTTTTT

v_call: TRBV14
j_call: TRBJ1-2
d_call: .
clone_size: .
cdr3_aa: CASSQDPQQDYYGYTF
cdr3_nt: TGTGCCAGCAGCCAAGATCCCCAACAGGATTACTATGGCTACACCTTC

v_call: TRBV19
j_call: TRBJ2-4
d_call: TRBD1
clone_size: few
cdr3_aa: CASSKPTGGNIQYF
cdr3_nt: TGTGCCAGTAGTAAACCGACAGGGGGAAACATTCAGTACTTC

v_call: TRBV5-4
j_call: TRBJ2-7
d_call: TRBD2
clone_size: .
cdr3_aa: CASSLGLAEYEQYF
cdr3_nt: TGTGCCAGCAGCTTGGGACTAGCGGAATACGAGCAGTACTTC

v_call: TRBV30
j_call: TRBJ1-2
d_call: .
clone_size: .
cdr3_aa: CAWTTPPYGYTF
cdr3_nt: TGTGCCTGGACTACCCCCCCCTATGGCTACACCTTC

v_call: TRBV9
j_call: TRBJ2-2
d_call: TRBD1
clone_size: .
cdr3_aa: CASSVLDRFSGELFF
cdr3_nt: TGTGCCAGCAGCGTATTGGACAGGTTCTCCGGGGAGCTGTTTTTT

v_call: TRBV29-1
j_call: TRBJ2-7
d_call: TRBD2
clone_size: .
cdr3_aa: CSVEGLAGDEQYF
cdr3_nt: TGCAGCGTTGAAGGTCTAGCGGGGGACGAGCAGTACTTC

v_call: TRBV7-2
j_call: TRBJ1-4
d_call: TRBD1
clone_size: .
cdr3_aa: CASRLTGLTNEKLFF
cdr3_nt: TGTGCCAGCAGACTGACAGGGCTAACTAATGAAAAACTGTTTTTT

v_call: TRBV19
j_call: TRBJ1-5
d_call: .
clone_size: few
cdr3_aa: CASRPNQGEGNQPQHF
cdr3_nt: TGTGCCAGTAGGCCTAACCAGGGTGAGGGCAATCAGCCCCAGCATTTT

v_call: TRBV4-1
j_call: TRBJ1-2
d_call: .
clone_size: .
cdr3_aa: CASSQDRSGYTF
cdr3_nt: TGCGCCAGCAGCCAAGATCGGTCCGGATACACCTTC

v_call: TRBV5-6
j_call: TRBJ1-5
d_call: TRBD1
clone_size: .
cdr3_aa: CASSLNRGAYSNQPQHF
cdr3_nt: TGTGCCAGCAGCTTGAACAGGGGGGCCTATAGCAATCAGCCCCAGCATTTT

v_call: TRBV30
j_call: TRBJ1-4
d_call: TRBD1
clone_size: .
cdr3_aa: CAWRPQGIFGEKLFF
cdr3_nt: TGTGCCTGGAGACCACAGGGGATCTTTGGCGAAAAACTGTTTTTT